The next 16 T cell receptor beta chains were all read from a single sample in a study of blood T cell repertoires in COVID-19. The data were produced by immunoSEQ multiplex PCR, yet TCRdb's version contains in-frame clones alone and is incomplete. The sample has 450,000 or so clones; 70% to 90% are singletons. Sequenced input: peripheral blood. These receptor sequences come from a man aged 18-30 years with COVID-19, enrolled during active disease.

In the case of this clone: Additional DNA sequences in this sample encode the identical CDR3. V usage is TRBV3-1 (or the pseudogene TRBV3-2) and J usage is TRBJ1-1; the D is unclear. Germline-derived CDR1 and CDR2 are LGHDT and YNNKEL (reference sequence). The CDR3 has 12 residues. V lost 1 base and J lost 8, with 8 bases in between. DNA of the CDR3: TGTGCCAGCAGCCAAGGTGCGGGAGAAGCTTTCTTT. Translation gives CASSQGAGEAFF.

The V call is TRBV6-1, the J call TRBJ2-7, with 8 nucleotides matching TRBD1. The CDR3 length is 13 residues. V lost 0 bases, J lost 10 bases, and 5 bases stayed unmatched. The V gene's germline CDR1 is MNHNS and CDR2 SASEGT. The CDR3, as DNA: TGTGCCAGCAGTGAAGCAGGCAGGGGGCAACAGTACTTC. Protein sequence: CASSEAGRGQQYF.

The chain joins TRBV5-5 to TRBJ2-5; D unclear. V was clipped by 0 bases and J by 5 bases, with 11 bases between them. Per germline, CDR1 SGHKS and CDR2 YYEKEE (reference sequence). CDR3 length: 14 amino acids. The CDR3 reads CASSLDLSRETQYF. The CDR3 DNA reads as TGTGCCAGCAGCTTGGATTTATCCAGGGAGACCCAGTACTTC.

This chain connects TRBV7-2 to TRBJ2-1, with 10 bases identical to TRBD2. V lost 2 bases and J lost 1; bases outside the gene matches: 11. The CDR3 contains 19 residues. Germline V gene sequence: CDR1 SGHTA, CDR2 FQGNSA. The CDR3 is CASSLFHSSSGSSYNEQFF. CDR3 nucleotides: TGTGCCAGCAGCTTATTTCATTCGTCTAGCGGGAGTTCCTACAATGAGCAGTTCTTC.

In its sample, this clone was seen a few times. The rearrangement joins TRBV9 to TRBJ2-2, with D maybe TRBD2 (5 bases). Germline values: CDR1 SGDLS, CDR2 YYNGEE. V lost 0 bases and J lost 3, with 9 bases in between. This CDR3 region has 15 residues. The CDR3 protein is CASSVVGVDTGELFF. The DNA of the CDR3 is TGTGCCAGCAGCGTAGTGGGAGTCGACACCGGGGAGCTGTTTTTT.

The genes are TRBV29-1 and TRBJ2-3; possible D gene TRBD1, 5 bases. V was cut by 4 bases and J by 0 bases, with 14 bases left in between. This CDR3 spans 15 amino acids. Germline-derived CDR1 and CDR2 are SQVTM and ANQGSEA. The CDR3, as DNA: TGCAGCGTTGTACAGGTACCCCTTAGCACAGATACGCAGTATTTT. Translating gives CSVVQVPLSTDTQYF.

V gene TRBV5-4 combines with J gene TRBJ2-2; 9 positions match TRBD2. CDR3 length: 15 amino acids. Trimming removed 5 bases from V and 1 base from J; junction bases left unmatched: 3. Germline V CDR1 and CDR2: SGHNT, YYREEE (reference sequence). CDR3 loop: CASSSSGMNTGELFF. CDR3 sequence (DNA): TGTGCCAGCAGTTCTAGCGGGATGAACACCGGGGAGCTGTTTTTT.

This rearrangement joins TRBV5-4 to TRBJ1-2; no clear D gene. This CDR3 comprises 16 residues. CDR1 and CDR2 (germline): SGHNT, YYREEE (reference sequence). Trimming stripped 2 bases from V and 1 base from J, with 15 bases between. CDR3 in amino acids: CASSLKEGTLNYGYTF. The CDR3 nucleotides are TGTGCCAGCAGCTTAAAAGAGGGCACCCTTAACTATGGCTACACCTTC.

The chain uses TRBV7-9 and TRBJ2-7, with 8 bases fitting TRBD2. V shed 2 bases and J 3 bases; nucleotides not matched to a gene: 6. CDR1 is SEHNR and CDR2 is FQNEAQ in the germline V gene (reference sequence). The CDR3 totals 15 residues. The CDR3 here is CASSLSSGRIYEQYF. CDR3 in DNA: TGTGCCAGCAGCTTATCCAGCGGGAGAATCTACGAGCAGTACTTC.

The chain uses TRBV4-1 and TRBJ1-3; 7 nucleotides align to TRBD1. In germline, CDR1 is MGHRA, CDR2 YSYEKL. The CDR3 contains 16 residues. V shed 4 bases and J 0 bases; nucleotides not matched to a gene: 6. The CDR3 DNA is TGCGCCAGCAGCCCCCCCGGGACAGTCTCTGGAAACACCATATATTTT. Its translation: CASSPPGTVSGNTIYF.

The rearrangement uses TRBV9 and TRBJ1-3; 9 bases agree with TRBD1. The CDR3 runs 14 residues. CDR1 is SGDLS, CDR2 YYNGEE, per germline. The ends lost 3 bases at V and 2 bases at J; junction bases unmatched: 0. CDR3 protein: CASSGQGAGNTIYF. For the CDR3, the DNA is TGTGCCAGCAGCGGACAGGGGGCTGGAAACACCATATATTTT. The full variable domain, its missing parts supplied by reference TRBV9 and TRBJ1-3, is DSGVTQTPKHLITATGQRVTLRCSPRSGDLSVYWYQQSLDQGLQFLIQYYNGEERAKGNILERFSAQQFPDLHSELNLSSLELGDSALYFCASSGQGAGNTIYFGEGSWLTVV.

This rearrangement joins TRBV5-1 to TRBJ1-5; D not certain. The germline CDR1 and CDR2 sequences are SGHRS and YFSETQ. Trimming left V 0 bases short and J 2 bases short, with 9 bases between. The CDR3 is 15 amino acids. As DNA, the CDR3 is TGCGCCAGCAGCTTGGACGGGATGCGCAATCAGCCCCAGCATTTT. Its protein product is CASSLDGMRNQPQHF.

This clone was detected once. V and J are TRBV9 and TRBJ2-1, with 8 bases lining up with TRBD2. This CDR3 is built from 15 residues. Germline V gene sequence: CDR1 SGDLS, CDR2 YYNGEE. Trimming took 4 bases from V and 4 from J; bases not matched to a gene: 7. The CDR3 loop reads CASSPPGLGYNEQFF. CDR3 coding DNA: TGTGCCAGCAGCCCCCCGGGACTAGGGTACAATGAGCAGTTCTTC.

The chain is built from TRBV13 and TRBJ2-5, with a possible D match to TRBD2 (6 bases). Per the germline V gene, CDR1 is PRHDT and CDR2 is FYEKMQ (reference sequence). The CDR3 extends over 15 amino acids. V shed 5 bases and J shed 2 bases, with 15 bases lying between them. The CDR3 nucleotides are TGTGCCAGCAGCCCCATGGGACTCCTACAAGAGACCCAGTACTTC. Protein: CASSPMGLLQETQYF.

V is TRBV15 and J is TRBJ2-7, with a possible D match to TRBD1 (6 bases). Per the germline V gene, CDR1 is LNHNV and CDR2 is YYDKDF (reference sequence). This CDR3 is built from 12 residues. V dropped 9 bases and J dropped 3 bases, with 12 bases sitting between them. The CDR3 bases are TGTGCCACATCCCAGGGGAGCTACGAGCAGTACTTC. It encodes CATSQGSYEQYF.

This clone was observed once. This sequence joins TRBV12-3 or TRBV12-4 and TRBJ2-5, with D unresolved. Trimming shortened V by 1 base and J by 5 bases, and 8 bases separated the two germline ends. This CDR3 is 13 amino acids long. CDR3 sequence: CASSLDRRETQYF. The CDR3 DNA follows: TGTGCCAGCAGTTTAGACAGAAGGGAGACCCAGTACTTC.